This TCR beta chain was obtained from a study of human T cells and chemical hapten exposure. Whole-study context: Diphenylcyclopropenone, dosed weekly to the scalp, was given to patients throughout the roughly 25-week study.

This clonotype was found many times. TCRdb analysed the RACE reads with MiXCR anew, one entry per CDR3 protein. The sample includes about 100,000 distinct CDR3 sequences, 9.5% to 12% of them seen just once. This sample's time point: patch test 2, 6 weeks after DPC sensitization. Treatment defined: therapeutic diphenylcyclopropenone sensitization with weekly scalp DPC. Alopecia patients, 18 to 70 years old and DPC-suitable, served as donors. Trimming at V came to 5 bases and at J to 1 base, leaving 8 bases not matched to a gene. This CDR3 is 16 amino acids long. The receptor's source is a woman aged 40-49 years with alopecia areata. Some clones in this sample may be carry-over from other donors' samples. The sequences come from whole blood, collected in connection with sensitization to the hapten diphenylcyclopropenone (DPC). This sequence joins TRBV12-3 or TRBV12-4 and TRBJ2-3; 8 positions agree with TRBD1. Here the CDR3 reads CASSARQGFGTDTQYF. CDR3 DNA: TGTGCCAGCAGTGCGAGACAGGGGTTTGGCACAGATACGCAGTATTTT.